One and the same sample provided the 31 T cell receptor beta chains below, sequenced in a study of CD8+CD57+ T cells in acquired aplastic anemia. Genomic DNA acted as the template from which TCR beta VDJ combination and CDR3 sequence profiling were carried out. MiXCR, applied by TCRdb to the reads, yields one record per CDR3 protein. The sample shows around 150,000 distinct CDR3 sequences, about 40% of them seen only once. The sample consisted of sorted CD4+, CD8+, or CD8+CD57+ T cells (not recorded which) from PBMCs. The receptors here all came from a human donor in good health, serving as a control.

Comments on this clonotype: One base away lies a much larger clone, so this may be a sequencing read error. The chain is built from TRBV6-1 and TRBJ2-5, with TRBD2 matching 9 bases. J lost 9 bases, V lost 5 bases, and 13 bases had no gene match. The V gene's germline CDR1 is MNHNS and CDR2 SASEGT. This CDR3 has 15 amino acids. Here the CDR3 reads CASSIQAGGSEAQYF. The CDR3 DNA reads TGTGCCAGCAGTATTCAAGCGGGAGGATCGGAGGCCCAGTACTTC.

The CDR3 nucleotides are TGTGCCATCAGGTTAGCGGGGAACACAGATACGCAGTATTTT. It yields the protein CAIRLAGNTDTQYF. J is TRBJ2-3 and V is TRBV10-3; TRBD2 agrees at 8 bases. The germline gives CDR1 ENHRY, CDR2 SYGVKD. The CDR3 is 14 residues long. Trimming cost V 6 bases and J 2 bases; bases outside gene matches: 4.

This clonotype was detected many times. V and J are TRBV20-1 and TRBJ1-4; TRBD1 agrees at 9 bases. V dropped 4 bases and J dropped 6; count of bases not matched to a gene: 9. In germline, CDR1 is DFQATT, CDR2 SNEGSKA (reference sequence). There are 15 residues in the CDR3. CDR3 residues: CSATASQGADEKLFF. CDR3 nucleotide sequence: TGCAGTGCTACTGCCTCACAGGGGGCGGATGAAAAACTGTTTTTT.

This clonotype was seen ten or more times. The chain has TRBV24-1 and TRBJ1-6; TRBD1 aligns across 8 bases. This CDR3 is built from 14 residues. The J segment lost 7 bases and the V segment lost 5 bases, leaving 3 bases of the junction unmatched. In germline, CDR1 is KGHDR, CDR2 SFDVKD. The CDR3 loop reads CATSAGQGNSPLHF. In DNA, the CDR3 is TGTGCCACCAGTGCTGGACAGGGCAATTCACCCCTCCACTTT.

This clonotype appeared many times. This chain joins TRBV6-1 and TRBJ1-6, with 7 bases aligning to TRBD1. Germline CDR1 is MNHNS and CDR2 is SASEGT. CDR3 length equals 15 residues. The V and J ends lost 8 bases and 0 bases, in that order; junction bases with no gene match: 4. The CDR3 sequence is CASRAGGSYNSPLHF. In DNA form, the CDR3 reads TGTGCCAGCCGGGCAGGGGGCTCCTATAATTCACCCCTCCACTTT.

This clonotype was observed a handful of times. The rearrangement joins TRBV18 to TRBJ2-1; no firm D call. The CDR3 is 18 residues long. Trimming removed 0 bases at V and 6 bases at J, with 21 bases between. Germline V lookup: CDR1 KGHSH, CDR2 LQKENI. The CDR3 DNA reads as TGTGCCAGCTCACCACCCCATTCTCAGGACCCACGGCGCAATGAGCAGTTCTTC. This gives the protein CASSPPHSQDPRRNEQFF.

With respect to this clonotype: The junction differs from germline at one of its ends, possibly a read error. This chain joins TRBV5-6 and TRBJ2-7; 7 bases align to TRBD2. Germline assignment: CDR1 SGHDT and CDR2 YYEEEE. CDR3 length: 14 amino acids. CDR3 sequence (DNA): TGTGCCAGCGGCTTGGGAGGGAGGGCCTACGAGCAGTACTTC. Protein sequence: CASGLGGRAYEQYF.

As regards this clonotype: Being one base from a much bigger clone, this may be a read error. The chain is built from TRBV19 and TRBJ2-7, with 8 bases fitting TRBD2. Germline trimming cut 6 bases from V and 5 bases from J; bases unmatched to any gene: 15. Germline V gene lookup returns CDR1 LNHDA and CDR2 SQIVND (reference sequence). This CDR3 contains 16 residues. The CDR3 protein is CASSPTGGHRAHEQYF. CDR3 nucleotide sequence: TGTGCCAGTAGCCCTACGGGGGGGCATAGAGCGCACGAGCAGTACTTC.

This clonotype was counted many times. One end of the junction fails to match germline, which may point to a read error. This rearrangement joins TRBV12-3 or TRBV12-4 to TRBJ2-5; 9 bases map to TRBD2. The CDR3 loop spans 16 amino acids. In nucleotides, the CDR3 is TGTGCCAGCACTTTAGAAAGCGGGGGGAAACAAGAGACCCAGTACTTC. It is translated as CASTLESGGKQETQYF.

To note about this clonotype: This may come from a read error, since a much larger clone is one base off. The CDR3 ends on some other residue instead of the conserved phenylalanine or tryptophan, so this is likely a read error. The chain has TRBV5-1 and TRBJ2-5, with 8 bases lining up with TRBD2. V lost 2 bases, J lost 2 bases, and 5 bases stayed unmatched. There are 15 residues in the CDR3. Per germline, CDR1 SGHRS and CDR2 YFSETQ. CDR3 nucleotide sequence: TGCGCCAGCAGCTTCAGCGGGGGTCGGCAAGAGACCCAGTACTCC. This gives the protein CASSFSGGRQETQYS.

This chain uses TRBV7-7 with TRBJ1-6; 11 bases line up with TRBD1. The CDR3 runs 16 residues. Trimming cost V 5 bases and J 6 bases; bases outside gene matches: 6. Germline CDR1 reads SSHAT; CDR2 reads FNYEAQ (reference sequence). The CDR3 region is CASSHHGQGANSPLHF. In DNA, the CDR3 is TGTGCCAGCAGCCACCACGGACAGGGGGCTAATTCACCCCTCCACTTT.

The V call is TRBV20-1, the J call TRBJ1-1; D unclear. V lost 4 bases and J lost 1, with 16 bases in between. Germline values: CDR1 DFQATT, CDR2 SNEGSKA (reference sequence). The CDR3 is 15 residues long. CDR3 loop: CSATAPSAGNTEAFF. CDR3 DNA: TGCAGTGCTACCGCACCTTCAGCAGGGAACACTGAAGCTTTCTTT.

In its sample, this clonotype was seen many times. The chain uses TRBV7-9 and TRBJ1-4; D perhaps matches TRBD1 (6 bases). V lost 2 bases and J 4 bases, leaving 11 bases between the germline ends. The length of the CDR3 is 15 residues. Germline lookup yields CDR1 SEHNR and CDR2 FQNEAQ (reference sequence). Written as DNA, the CDR3 is TGTGCCAGCAGCTTACAGGGGCCCAGTAATGAAAAACTGTTTTTT. The encoded protein is CASSLQGPSNEKLFF.

The table lists this clonotype with many counts. This chain uses TRBV6-2 or TRBV6-3 with TRBJ1-2; D perhaps matches TRBD1 (6 bases). The CDR3 runs to 12 residues. The V gene lost 6 bases and the J gene lost 7 bases, with 12 bases spanning the gap. The germline V gene encodes CDR1 MNHEY and CDR2 SVGEGT. CDR3 loop: CASRDSGFGYTF. The CDR3 DNA is TGTGCCAGCAGGGACAGCGGTTTTGGCTACACCTTC.

This clonotype showed up many times. The V and J genes are TRBV3-1 and TRBJ1-2; D gene unclear. CDR1 and CDR2 from the germline V gene are LGHDT and YNNKEL (reference sequence). CDR3 size: 12 residues. V was clipped by 1 base and J by 7 bases, with 7 bases between them. CDR3 protein: CASSQVRAGYTF. For the CDR3, the DNA is TGTGCCAGCAGCCAAGTTAGGGCTGGCTACACCTTC.

The sample holds many counts of this clonotype. V usage is TRBV27 and J usage is TRBJ1-6; 8 bases match TRBD1. Germline values: CDR1 MNHEY, CDR2 SMNVEV (reference sequence). V lost 5 bases and J lost 11; bases outside the gene matches: 17. The CDR3 extends over 17 amino acids. CDR3 bases: TGTGCCAGCAGTATCGACTACACCGGGACAGGAAAAACACCCCTCCACTTT. This gives the protein CASSIDYTGTGKTPLHF.

The chain recombines TRBV2 with TRBJ2-5, with 16 bases matching TRBD2. This CDR3 is built from 17 residues. The V segment lost 6 bases and the J segment 7 bases; nucleotides outside the gene matches: 11. CDR1 is SNHLY, CDR2 FYNNEI, per germline. The CDR3 region has the DNA TGTGCCAGCAGCCCCCCGGGACTAGCGGGGGGGCGGGGGACCCAGTACTTC. It codes for CASSPPGLAGGRGTQYF.

The rearrangement links TRBV28 to TRBJ2-7; 9 nucleotides match TRBD1. Germline V gene lookup returns CDR1 MDHEN and CDR2 SYDVKM. J gave up 3 bases and V 3 bases, and 12 bases lay outside the gene matches. The CDR3 loop spans 17 amino acids. The CDR3 region has the DNA TGTGCCAGCAGTTTCTCTTACACCGGGACAGGGTTCTACGAGCAGTACTTC. It is translated as CASSFSYTGTGFYEQYF.

Details on this clonotype: Possible read error: a much larger clone is one base away. This chain uses TRBV5-1 with TRBJ2-7; possibly TRBD1 for D (6 bases). The ends were cut back, 0 bases at V and 3 bases at J, with 16 bases in the middle. CDR1 is SGHRS, CDR2 YFSETQ, per germline. The CDR3 has 16 amino acids. CDR3 DNA: TGCGCCAGCAGCTTGGAAATTGCCGGGACAATCTACGAGCAGTACTTC. This gives the protein CASSLEIAGTIYEQYF. The whole variable domain, filled in from reference TRBV5-1 and TRBJ2-7, reads KAGVTQTPRYLIKTRGQQVTLSCSPISGHRSVSWYQQTPGQGLQFLFEYFSETQRNKGNFPGRFSGRQFSNSRSEMNVSTLELGDSALYLCASSLEIAGTIYEQYFGPGTRLTVT.

The gene calls are TRBV24-1 and TRBJ2-7, with 7 bases identical to TRBD2. The CDR3 spans 18 residues. V shed 3 bases and J 0 bases; nucleotides not matched to a gene: 13. Germline V gives CDR1 KGHDR, CDR2 SFDVKD. CDR3 sequence reads: CATSDGGGAPPCSYEQYF. CDR3 sequence (DNA): TGTGCCACCAGTGATGGGGGGGGTGCACCTCCGTGCTCCTACGAGCAGTACTTC.

V is TRBV5-6 and J is TRBJ1-1, with D possibly matching TRBD1 (6 bases). CDR1 SGHDT and CDR2 YYEEEE come from the germline V gene. The CDR3 consists of 14 residues. Trimming shortened V by 3 bases and J by 0 bases, and 9 bases separated the two germline ends. DNA of the CDR3: TGTGCCAGCAGCTCCCAGGGGATGAACACTGAAGCTTTCTTT. Amino acid sequence: CASSSQGMNTEAFF. Together with reference TRBV5-6 and TRBJ1-1, the CDR3 gives the full variable domain: DAGVTQSPTHLIKTRGQQVTLRCSPKSGHDTVSWYQQALGQGPQFIFQYYEEEERQRGNFPDRFSGHQFPNYSSELNVNALLLGDSALYLCASSSQGMNTEAFFGQGTRLTVV.

This clonotype was counted at least ten times. The chain combines TRBV19 with TRBJ1-1; no firm D call. Trimming removed 5 bases from V and 4 bases from J, with 14 bases in between. Germline lookup yields CDR1 LNHDA and CDR2 SQIVND (reference sequence). CDR3 length: 14 residues. DNA of the CDR3: TGTGCCAGTAGTTCGGACCGAAGGCGCACTGAAGCTTTCTTT. Translating gives CASSSDRRRTEAFF.

The sample holds many counts of this clonotype. V gene TRBV11-2 combines with J gene TRBJ1-1; no clear D. The CDR3 has 14 amino acids. The V end was cut by 3 bases, the J end by 1 base, with 9 bases between. Germline values: CDR1 SGHAT, CDR2 FQNNGV. In DNA, the CDR3 is TGTGCCAGCAGCTTGGAACTTGCGAACACTGAAGCTTTCTTT. Translating it yields CASSLELANTEAFF.

The rearrangement links TRBV5-1 to TRBJ2-7; D remains ambiguous. CDR3 length: 13 residues. The germline gives CDR1 SGHRS, CDR2 YFSETQ. V gave up 0 bases and J gave up 4 bases, with 8 bases separating them. The CDR3 reads CASSLEDGYEQYF. The CDR3 DNA sequence: TGCGCCAGCAGCTTGGAGGACGGGTACGAGCAGTACTTC.

At least ten counts were recorded for this clonotype. The chain carries TRBV9 and TRBJ2-1; D is possibly TRBD1 (7 bases). This CDR3 contains 16 residues. V lost 0 bases and J lost 4, with 14 bases in between. Looked up from germline, CDR1 is SGDLS and CDR2 is YYNGEE. For the CDR3, the DNA is TGTGCCAGCAGCGTAGTTGGGGGGACAGCATACAATGAGCAGTTCTTC. Amino acids: CASSVVGGTAYNEQFF.

The chain couples TRBV11-2 to TRBJ2-2; D unresolved. The CDR3 is made up of 15 amino acids. Trimming removed 5 bases at V and 6 bases at J, with 16 bases between. CDR1 and CDR2 (germline): SGHAT, FQNNGV. CDR3 protein: CASSPLLAAAGELFF. The CDR3 bases are TGTGCCAGCAGCCCCCTACTCGCGGCGGCCGGGGAGCTGTTTTTT.

At least ten counts were recorded for this clonotype. The chain employs TRBV20-1 and TRBJ2-3, with TRBD2 matching over 10 bases. Germline CDR1 reads DFQATT; CDR2 reads SNEGSKA (reference sequence). Trimming removed 5 bases from V and 0 bases from J; junction bases left unmatched: 5. This CDR3 has 15 amino acids. The CDR3 bases are TGCAGTGCTGCAAAACTAGCGGGAAGCACAGATACGCAGTATTTT. This gives the protein CSAAKLAGSTDTQYF.

Many counts were recorded for this clonotype. The J gene is TRBJ1-2, the V gene TRBV29-1; D gene ambiguous. Germline values: CDR1 SQVTM, CDR2 ANQGSEA. Trimming removed 6 bases from V and 5 bases from J, with 10 bases in between. The CDR3 runs to 11 residues. The CDR3 loop reads CSVGENYGYTF. In DNA form, the CDR3 reads TGCAGCGTCGGGGAAAATTATGGCTACACCTTC.

The table lists this clonotype with many counts. J is TRBJ2-7 and V is TRBV4-2; 8 bases match TRBD2. CDR1 LGHNA and CDR2 YNFKEQ come from the germline V gene. The trim removed 1 base at V and 3 bases at J, leaving 2 bases unmatched. CDR3 length equals 14 residues. In DNA form, the CDR3 reads TGTGCCAGCAGCCAAGGGCTAGCGGGCTACGAGCAGTACTTC. Amino acid sequence: CASSQGLAGYEQYF.

The rearrangement uses TRBV7-8 and TRBJ2-2, with unresolved D. V was pared by 5 bases and J by 3 bases, with 7 bases between. This CDR3 spans 13 amino acids. Germline V lookup: CDR1 SGHVS, CDR2 FQNEAQ. Here the CDR3 reads CASSPTYTGELFF. The CDR3 DNA sequence: TGTGCCAGCAGCCCGACTTACACCGGGGAGCTGTTTTTT.

At least ten counts were recorded for this clonotype. The chain joins TRBV7-2 to TRBJ1-3, with D perhaps TRBD1 (5 bases). CDR1 and CDR2 (germline): SGHTA, FQGNSA. V shed 1 base and J shed 7 bases, with 11 bases lying between them. The CDR3 extends over 14 amino acids. The DNA of the CDR3 is TGTGCCAGCAGCTTAGGGCCAGGGAGTAACACCATATATTTT. This encodes CASSLGPGSNTIYF.